The clone carrying this T cell receptor (beta chain) was observed many times. In building TCR beta libraries, iRepertoire HTBI primers were used together with Arm-PCR of CDR3 regions. MiXCR was run by TCRdb on the multiplex PCR reads, yielding one entry per CDR3 protein. The repertoire holds 450,000 to 600,000 distinct CDR3 sequences, with 15% to 20% as singletons. This entry comes from a study of regulatory T cells in long-lasting Graves disease. Described time point: newly diagnosed GD, antithyroid drugs for less than 3 months. PBMC RNA served as the TCR library source. Guidelines of the American Thyroid Association were used to diagnose Graves' disease. This sample also belongs to another study, concerning T cells in Graves' hyperthyroidism and ophthalmopathy. That work contributes: Any patient presenting with uncontrolled infection, other autoimmune disease, pregnancy or lactation was left out. HTBI primers were employed in a first-round RT-PCR of the TCR CDR3.

This receptor was taken from a man aged 35 to 55 with Graves disease. The sequencing used peripheral blood mononuclear cells (PBMCs), collected at new diagnosis, from a patient treated with antithyroid drugs.

The CDR3 spells CASSGGTGPTYEQYF. DNA of the CDR3: TGTGCCAGCAGTGGGGGGACAGGGCCGACCTACGAGCAGTACTTC. This rearrangement joins TRBV28 to TRBJ2-7, with 9 bases fitting TRBD1. CDR1 and CDR2 (germline): MDHEN, SYDVKM. The CDR3 is 15 amino acids. J gave up 2 bases and V 5 bases, and 7 bases lay outside the gene matches.